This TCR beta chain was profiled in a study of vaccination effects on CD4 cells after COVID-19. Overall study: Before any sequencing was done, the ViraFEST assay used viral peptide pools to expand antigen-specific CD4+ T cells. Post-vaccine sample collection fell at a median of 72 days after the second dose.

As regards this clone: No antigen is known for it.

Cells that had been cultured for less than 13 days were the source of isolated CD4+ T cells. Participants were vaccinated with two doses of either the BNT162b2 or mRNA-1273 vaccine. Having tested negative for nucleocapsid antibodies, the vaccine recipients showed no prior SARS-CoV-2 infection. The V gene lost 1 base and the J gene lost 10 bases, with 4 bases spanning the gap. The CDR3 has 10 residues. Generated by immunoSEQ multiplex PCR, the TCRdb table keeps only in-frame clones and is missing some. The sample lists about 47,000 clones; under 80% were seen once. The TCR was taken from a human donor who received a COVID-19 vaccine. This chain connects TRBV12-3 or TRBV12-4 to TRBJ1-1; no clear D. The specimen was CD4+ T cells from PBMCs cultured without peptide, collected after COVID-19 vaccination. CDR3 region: CASSLGRAFF. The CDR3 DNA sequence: TGTGCCAGCAGTTTAGGCCGAGCTTTCTTT.